These 16 T cell receptor beta chains originate from one sample sequenced in a study of cytomegalovirus exposure and HLA in healthy donors. PCR involved 60 Vbeta and 13 Jbeta primers. Produced via immunoSEQ multiplex PCR; TCRdb's table is partial and in-frame only. The data show some 120,000 clones, approximately 80% seen once. The sample consisted of PBMCs. The source is a man younger than 40 in good health and CMV-seropositive.

The chain joins TRBV6-1 to TRBJ2-3; tentative D call: TRBD2 (6 bases). Trimming removed 6 bases at V and 0 bases at J, with 10 bases between. This CDR3 region has 14 residues. In germline, CDR1 is MNHNS, CDR2 SASEGT. Written as DNA, the CDR3 is TGTGCCAGCAGGACCGGGGGTAGCACAGATACGCAGTATTTT. Residues: CASRTGGSTDTQYF.

The rearrangement joins TRBV4-1 to TRBJ2-5, with D maybe TRBD2 (7 bases). Germline CDR1 reads MGHRA; CDR2 reads YSYEKL. The ends were cut back, 4 bases at V and 4 bases at J, with 10 bases in the middle. The CDR3 is 13 residues long. The CDR3 protein is CASSRGGRETQYF. DNA for the CDR3: TGCGCCAGCAGCCGGGGGGGCCGAGAGACCCAGTACTTC.

The chain joins TRBV7-8 to TRBJ1-2, with a possible D match to TRBD1 (5 bases). V lost 0 bases to trimming and J lost 8 bases, with 16 bases between them. The CDR3 is 15 residues long. Germline assignment: CDR1 SGHVS and CDR2 FQNEAQ. The CDR3 sequence is CASSLAGRARSGYTF. The CDR3 DNA follows: TGTGCCAGCAGCTTAGCGGGCAGGGCAAGGTCCGGCTACACCTTC.

The rearrangement joins TRBV4-2 to TRBJ1-2; D is possibly TRBD1 (5 bases). Per germline, CDR1 LGHNA and CDR2 YNFKEQ. The CDR3 length is 14 residues. Between the trimmed V and J ends, which lost 0 bases and 9 bases, there was a span of 14 bases. This CDR3 reads CASSQDLVDTSYTF. The DNA for the CDR3 is TGTGCCAGCAGCCAAGATCTGGTGGACACCAGCTACACCTTC.

The rearrangement links TRBV7-9 to TRBJ2-7; 9 bases align to TRBD1. Unmatched junction bases numbered 10, after V lost 1 base and J lost 6 bases. This CDR3 has 16 residues. The V gene's germline CDR1 is SEHNR and CDR2 FQNEAQ (reference sequence). The CDR3: CASSLGLQGAFTEQYF. The CDR3 DNA is TGTGCCAGCAGCTTAGGGTTACAGGGGGCATTTACCGAGCAGTACTTC.

The chain is built from TRBV5-6 and TRBJ2-1; perhaps TRBD1 as D (7 bases). Deletions cut 4 bases from V and 2 bases from J, with 19 bases between. Germline V gene data show CDR1 as SGHDT and CDR2 as YYEEEE. The CDR3 length is 17 residues. The CDR3 DNA follows: TGTGCCAGCAGCCAGGGGGGTGGATTAGCGGCCTACAATGAGCAGTTCTTC. Residues: CASSQGGGLAAYNEQFF.

The V gene is TRBV7-2, the J gene TRBJ2-3; TRBD2 aligns across 12 bases. The CDR3 spans 17 residues. Germline V gene lookup returns CDR1 SGHTA and CDR2 FQGNSA. V gave up 2 bases and J gave up 7 bases; unmatched junction bases: 10. The DNA of the CDR3 is TGTGCCAGCAGCTTAATAGCCCCTAGCGGGGGGGCTTATACGCAGTATTTT. Amino acid sequence: CASSLIAPSGGAYTQYF.

V usage is TRBV6-1 and J usage is TRBJ1-4; D possibly corresponds to TRBD1 (5 bases). The CDR3 spans 15 residues. Germline V gene sequence: CDR1 MNHNS, CDR2 SASEGT. The V end lost 2 bases, the J end lost 6 bases, and 13 bases lay between the germline ends. The CDR3 nucleotides are TGTGCCAGCAGTGAATTCCGGCAGGGCGATGAAAAACTGTTTTTT. It yields the protein CASSEFRQGDEKLFF.

The chain recombines TRBV7-8 with TRBJ2-7, with TRBD1 identical over 7 bases. The germline CDR1 and CDR2 sequences are SGHVS and FQNEAQ. Trimming removed 5 bases from V and 5 bases from J; junction bases left unmatched: 3. The CDR3 has 12 amino acids. This chain's CDR3 is CASSQTGNEQYF. CDR3 sequence (DNA): TGTGCCAGCAGCCAGACAGGGAACGAGCAGTACTTC.

This clone was counted only a few times. This chain links TRBV7-2 with TRBJ2-7; perhaps TRBD1 as D (7 bases). The CDR3 consists of 13 residues. The germline V gene encodes CDR1 SGHTA and CDR2 FQGNSA. The V gene lost 4 bases and the J gene lost 8 bases, with 15 bases spanning the gap. CDR3 bases: TGTGCCAGCAGCTCCCAACAGGGGAGGAAGCAGTACTTC. Amino acid sequence: CASSSQQGRKQYF.

This chain links TRBV27 with TRBJ2-7; 14 positions match TRBD2. Germline V CDR1 and CDR2: MNHEY, SMNVEV (reference sequence). Trimming cost V 5 bases and J 2 bases; bases outside gene matches: 5. The length of the CDR3 is 16 residues. DNA for the CDR3: TGTGCCAGCAGTAGTCTGGGACTAGCGGGAGCCTACGAGCAGTACTTC. As protein: CASSSLGLAGAYEQYF.

CDR3: CASSQEAGQGYNYGYTF. DNA for the CDR3: TGTGCCAGCAGCCAAGAAGCCGGACAGGGATATAACTATGGCTACACCTTC. The chain couples TRBV4-2 to TRBJ1-2, with 8 bases fitting TRBD1. CDR3 length: 17 amino acids. Per the germline V gene, CDR1 is LGHNA and CDR2 is YNFKEQ. The trim removed 0 bases at V and 1 base at J, leaving 7 bases unmatched.

V and J are TRBV7-9 and TRBJ1-2; D unresolved. Germline CDR1 SEHNR, CDR2 FQNEAQ (reference sequence). With 11 bases removed from V and 0 bases from J, the gap between germline ends came to 16 bases. The CDR3 is made up of 14 amino acids. The CDR3 region has the DNA TGTGCCGTGTCCCTATTACTCGCTAACTATGGCTACACCTTC. Protein: CAVSLLLANYGYTF.

J is TRBJ1-1 and V is TRBV18, with 8 bases aligning to TRBD1. The CDR3 spans 14 residues. The V gene end was trimmed by 4 bases and the J gene end by 3 bases; junction bases not matched to a gene: 4. Germline values: CDR1 KGHSH, CDR2 LQKENI. CDR3 in DNA: TGTGCCAGCTCACTGGACAGGGTTGACACTGAAGCTTTCTTT. Its translation is CASSLDRVDTEAFF.

This rearrangement joins TRBV7-9 to TRBJ2-7; 8 bases line up with TRBD2. CDR1 and CDR2 (germline): SEHNR, FQNEAQ (reference sequence). V trimming: 5 bases; J trimming: 3 bases; junction bases outside the gene matches: 6. The CDR3 is made up of 14 amino acids. CDR3 coding DNA: TGTGCCAGCAGCCCCCCCGGGGGGGGCTACGAGCAGTACTTC. Its translation is CASSPPGGGYEQYF.

This clone was picked up one time. The chain is built from TRBV5-1 and TRBJ2-5, with 7 bases fitting TRBD2. The length of the CDR3 is 14 residues. Germline CDR1 SGHRS, CDR2 YFSETQ. Trimming removed 6 bases from V and 4 bases from J; junction bases left unmatched: 9. The CDR3 bases are TGCGCCAGCAACTGGGGGGGGAATGGAGAGACCCAGTACTTC. This encodes CASNWGGNGETQYF.